This entry features one T cell receptor (beta chain) sequence. Its antigen remains unknown. The data derive from a study of graft-versus-host responses after intestinal transplantation. With V trimmed by 2 bases and J by 7 bases, 7 bases remained unmatched. There are 15 residues in the CDR3. CDR1 and CDR2 (germline): MNHEY, SMNVEV (reference sequence). The repertoire was sequenced with immunoSEQ multiplex PCR; TCRdb's copy has only in-frame clones and lacks some. The repertoire holds about 120,000 clones, with 90% to 95% as singletons. Regarding the study as a whole: GvH clones surfaced in recipient marrow, some emerging earlier in ileum or blood.

The sample consisted of unstimulated CD8+ T cells sorted from spleen or lymph node cells, taken before intestinal transplant. This TCR came from a human donor who received an intestinal transplant. The chain joins TRBV27 to TRBJ2-3, with TRBD2 identical over 9 bases. In nucleotides, the CDR3 is TGTGCCAGCAGTTTACTAGCGGGGTCACCAAATACGCAGTATTTT. This gives the protein CASSLLAGSPNTQYF.